This T cell receptor (beta chain) was identified in a study of T cell clonality in common variable immunodeficiency. Study-wide points: In common variable immunodeficiency, TCR beta chains reportedly carried fewer deletions and N-nucleotide insertions. Compared with healthy controls, CVID subjects showed increased TCRbeta clonality, mostly in about a third.

To note about this clone: Its antigen remains unidentified. Read coverage stops 3 residues before the CDR3 terminus; the germline J gene supplies the remainder.

In germline, CDR1 is SGHRS, CDR2 YFSETQ. The ends lost 0 bases at V and 4 bases at J; junction bases unmatched: 13. CDR3 length equals 17 residues. Repertoires were generated with immunoSEQ multiplex PCR, while TCRdb's copy carries only in-frame clones and drops some. Singletons are absent from the sample, which has roughly 50,000 clones. Sequencing was done on a sample of peripheral blood mononuclear cells. The sequence came from a person aged 18-70 years in good health. This chain joins TRBV5-1 and TRBJ2-7; 7 bases are a match to TRBD1. The CDR3 bases that were read are TGCGCCAGCAGCTTGGTACAACACATAGGGGGCTCGTACGAG. Its protein is CASSLVQHIGGSYE. The full CDR3 sequence reads CASSLVQHIGGSYEQYF. Supplemented by reference TRBV5-1 and TRBJ2-7, the full variable domain reads KAGVTQTPRYLIKTRGQQVTLSCSPISGHRSVSWYQQTPGQGLQFLFEYFSETQRNKGNFPGRFSGRQFSNSRSEMNVSTLELGDSALYLCASSLVQHIGGSYEQYFGPGTRLTVT.